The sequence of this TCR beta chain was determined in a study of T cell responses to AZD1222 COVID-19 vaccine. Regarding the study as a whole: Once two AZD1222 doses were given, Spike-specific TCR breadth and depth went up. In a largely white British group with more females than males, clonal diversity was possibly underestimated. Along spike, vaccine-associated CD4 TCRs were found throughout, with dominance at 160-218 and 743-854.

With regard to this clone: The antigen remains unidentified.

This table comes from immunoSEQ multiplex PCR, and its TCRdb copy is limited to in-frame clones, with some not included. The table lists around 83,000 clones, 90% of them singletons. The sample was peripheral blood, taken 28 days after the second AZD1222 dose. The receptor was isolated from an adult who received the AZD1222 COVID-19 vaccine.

DNA for the CDR3: TGTGCCAGCTCACCACCCCCCTCCTACAATGAGCAGTTCTTC. Translation: CASSPPPSYNEQFF. The V call is TRBV18, the J call TRBJ2-1; unclear D gene. CDR3 length equals 14 residues. CDR1 is KGHSH, CDR2 LQKENI, per germline. Deletions cut 0 bases from V and 0 bases from J, with 3 bases between.